A single sample is the source of the 18 T cell receptor beta chains below, sequenced in a study of CD4 T cells in relation to SARS-CoV-2 and coronaviruses (dated by TCRdb to 2020 to 2022). The protocol used for the library was the immunoSEQ multiplex PCR assay. TCRdb's version of the immuneACCESS table is confined to in-frame rearrangements and falls short of the full clone set. An unresolved V gene accounts for under half of the shortfall where checked; the remainder is of unknown origin. The sample table shows approximately 20,000 clones, and about 81% are seen once. Together, the top ten hold around a tenth of the sample. CD4+ T cells from unexposed donors were collected before the COVID-19 pandemic (2011-2018). After about 10 days of culture, CD4+ T cells were isolated with the EasySep CD4+ T cell isolation kit. These receptors have no identified antigens. Sequenced: CD4+ T cells from PBMCs, cultured in vitro. Receptor source: a human donor in good health.

The gene calls are TRBV5-8 and TRBJ2-3; TRBD2 matches 8 bases. Trimming took 4 bases from V and 3 from J; bases not matched to a gene: 10. Germline V CDR1 and CDR2: SGHTS, YDEGEE. The CDR3 totals 16 residues. CDR3: CASSPGTSVETDTQYF. CDR3 nucleotide sequence: TGTGCCAGCAGCCCCGGGACTAGTGTGGAAACAGATACGCAGTATTTT.

The chain links TRBV2 to TRBJ2-3; TRBD2 matches 7 bases. The CDR3 extends over 16 amino acids. J was trimmed by 1 base and V by 4 bases; bases with no gene match: 8. Germline CDR1 is SNHLY and CDR2 is FYNNEI. For the CDR3, the DNA is TGTGCCAGCAGTGCCGGACTAGGAGGGGGCACAGATACGCAGTATTTT. It translates to CASSAGLGGGTDTQYF.

The rearrangement uses TRBV6-2 or TRBV6-3 and TRBJ2-7; D unclear. Germline V gives CDR1 MNHEY, CDR2 SVGEGT. The CDR3 is 14 residues long. The V end was cut by 0 bases, the J end by 4 bases, with 10 bases between. In DNA form, the CDR3 reads TGTGCCAGCAGTTACTCGAGTTTGGGGTACGAGCAGTACTTC. Translating gives CASSYSSLGYEQYF.

The rearrangement links TRBV10-2 to TRBJ1-2, with 8 bases that match TRBD1. Germline V gene sequence: CDR1 WSHSY, CDR2 SAAADI. This CDR3 comprises 12 residues. J lost 3 bases, V lost 7 bases, and 1 base had no gene match. The CDR3 loop reads CASTGGDYGYTF. The CDR3 DNA follows: TGCGCCAGCACAGGGGGCGACTATGGCTACACCTTC.

The rearrangement joins TRBV4-3 to TRBJ1-5, with D unresolved. The V end was cut by 0 bases, the J end by 4 bases, with 13 bases between. Germline V gene sequence: CDR1 LGHNA, CDR2 YSLEER. CDR3 length: 16 residues. CDR3 bases: TGCGCCAGCAGCCAAGAGGGCACTGCAGAAAATCAGCCCCAGCATTTT. Translation gives CASSQEGTAENQPQHF.

The chain employs TRBV12-5 and TRBJ2-5; TRBD2 matches 13 bases. The CDR3 extends over 17 amino acids. V was pared by 7 bases and J by 5 bases, with 13 bases of the junction left unmatched. The V gene's germline CDR1 is LGHNT and CDR2 FRNRAP. DNA of the CDR3: TGTGCTAGTGCCCCCCTCGCTGGACTAGCGGGGGTGGAGACCCAGTACTTC. Translated, it gives CASAPLAGLAGVETQYF.

The sample holds one count of this clone. The chain couples TRBV7-9 to TRBJ1-5, with a weak D call TRBD1 (5 bases). The V end was cut by 5 bases, the J end by 6 bases, with 8 bases between. The V gene's germline CDR1 is SEHNR and CDR2 FQNEAQ (reference sequence). The CDR3 has 12 residues. The DNA of the CDR3 is TGTGCCAGCAGCCCAGGGACTCAGCCCCAGCATTTT. This translates into CASSPGTQPQHF.

J is TRBJ2-5 and V is TRBV3-1 (or the pseudogene TRBV3-2), with TRBD1 identical over 11 bases. From germline, CDR1 is LGHDT and CDR2 YNNKEL (reference sequence). This CDR3 has 14 residues. Trimming took 5 bases from V and 5 from J; bases not matched to a gene: 4. For the CDR3, the DNA is TGTGCCAGCAGCAGAGGGACAGGGGGGGAGACCCAGTACTTC. It yields the protein CASSRGTGGETQYF.

This clone was found a few times. The chain couples TRBV7-2 to TRBJ2-7; D unresolved. Germline lookup yields CDR1 SGHTA and CDR2 FQGNSA. V lost 3 bases and J lost 3, with 9 bases in between. The CDR3 is 13 residues long. Written as DNA, the CDR3 is TGTGCCAGCAGCTTTGGCGCCAACTACGAGCAGTACTTC. The encoded protein is CASSFGANYEQYF. Full variable domain (remainder filled in from reference TRBV7-2 and TRBJ2-7): GAGVSQSPSNKVTEKGKDVELRCDPISGHTALYWYRQSLGQGLEFLIYFQGNSAPDKSGLPSDRFSAERTGGSVSTLTIQRTQQEDSAVYLCASSFGANYEQYFGPGTRLTVT.

V is TRBV6-2 or TRBV6-3 and J is TRBJ2-7, with D maybe TRBD2 (5 bases). The CDR3 length is 13 residues. From germline, CDR1 is MNHEY and CDR2 SVGEGT. V was pared by 0 bases and J by 6 bases, with 9 bases between. CDR3 sequence: CASSYSNGIEQYF. The CDR3, as DNA: TGTGCCAGCAGTTACTCTAACGGGATCGAGCAGTACTTC.

The chain couples TRBV19 to TRBJ2-7, with 9 bases identical to TRBD2. J lost 4 bases, V lost 3 bases, and 4 bases had no gene match. The CDR3 spans 14 residues. Germline V gives CDR1 LNHDA, CDR2 SQIVND (reference sequence). The CDR3 DNA reads as TGTGCCAGTAGTATTAGCGGGAGTTTGTACGAGCAGTACTTC. The encoded protein is CASSISGSLYEQYF.

This clone was seen more than once but under ten times. CDR3 bases: TGTGCCAGCAGTTCCGCTTTAAACTATGGCTACACCTTC. Translated, it gives CASSSALNYGYTF. This sequence joins TRBV7-9 and TRBJ1-2; D is undetermined. This CDR3 region has 13 residues. Trimming cost V 6 bases and J 2 bases, with 10 bases left between them. Germline-derived CDR1 and CDR2 are SEHNR and FQNEAQ (reference sequence).

This chain connects TRBV6-5 to TRBJ2-1, with D maybe TRBD2 (5 bases). Germline assignment: CDR1 MNHEY and CDR2 SVGAGI. Trimming left V 6 bases short and J 8 bases short, with 14 bases between. The CDR3 consists of 13 residues. The CDR3 DNA is TGTGCCAGCAGCCCCGGGATCTGGGATGAGCAGTTCTTC. Protein product: CASSPGIWDEQFF.

This sequence joins TRBV11-3 and TRBJ2-7; tentative D call: TRBD2 (6 bases). The CDR3 loop spans 16 amino acids. Per the germline V gene, CDR1 is SGHNT and CDR2 is YENEEA. The CDR3 sequence is CEEGPHKGRQGYEQYF. In DNA, the CDR3 is TGTGAGGAGGGCCCCCATAAGGGGCGCCAGGGCTACGAGCAGTACTTC.

The chain employs TRBV5-1 and TRBJ2-3, with TRBD2 matching over 11 bases. Per germline, CDR1 SGHRS and CDR2 YFSETQ. There are 17 residues in the CDR3. With V trimmed by 0 bases and J by 2 bases, 5 bases remained unmatched. CDR3: CASSLGSSGRATDTQYF. The CDR3 DNA sequence: TGCGCCAGCAGCTTGGGAAGTAGCGGGAGGGCCACAGATACGCAGTATTTT.

The chain joins TRBV11-2 to TRBJ2-1, with 9 bases aligning to TRBD2. The CDR3 is made up of 17 amino acids. Trimming took 1 base from V and 2 from J; bases not matched to a gene: 6. Germline assignment: CDR1 SGHAT and CDR2 FQNNGV. The CDR3 loop reads CASSLGPGLAPYNEQFF. The CDR3 coding sequence is TGTGCCAGCAGCTTAGGACCGGGACTAGCCCCCTACAATGAGCAGTTCTTC.

The chain is built from TRBV3-1 (or the pseudogene TRBV3-2) and TRBJ1-3, with D hard to call. Germline V gene data show CDR1 as LGHDT and CDR2 as YNNKEL (reference sequence). The CDR3 loop spans 15 amino acids. The V gene lost 3 bases and the J gene lost 3 bases, with 12 bases spanning the gap. This CDR3 reads CASSQNPEGGNTIYF. In DNA, the CDR3 is TGTGCCAGCAGCCAGAACCCGGAGGGTGGAAACACCATATATTTT.

The chain uses TRBV6-5 and TRBJ1-4, with 11 bases fitting TRBD1. In germline, CDR1 is MNHEY, CDR2 SVGAGI. The CDR3 contains 15 residues. J lost 7 bases, V lost 4 bases, and 5 bases had no gene match. CDR3 region: CASSSAGTGGEKLFF. In nucleotides, the CDR3 is TGTGCCAGCAGTTCCGCCGGGACAGGGGGTGAAAAACTGTTTTTT.